This is a list of T cell receptor beta chains from one sample in a study of beta chain features in type 1 diabetes. Assay used: immunoSEQ multiplex PCR; TCRdb lists only in-frame clones, some missing. The sample lists roughly 240,000 clones, 24% seen once, with 0.012% in the top ten. Specimen: naive CD4+ T cells from blood. The receptors were sampled from a woman between 25 and 40 years old with type 1 diabetes. Both conserved end residues are part of each CDR3. A D gene is named only where the DNA matches it firmly. Clone size, where shown, is once, few, many, or a class for clones that have expanded.

j_call | v_call | d_call | clone_size | cdr3_nt | cdr3_aa
TRBJ1-2 | TRBV28 | TRBD1 | NA | TGTGCCAACTCACCCGGGACAGGGGGCTTTCGCGGCTACACCTTC | CANSPGTGGFRGYTF
TRBJ1-5 | TRBV7-9 | NA | NA | TGTGCCAGCAGCTCCCAGGGGAGCAATCAGCCCCAGCATTTT | CASSSQGSNQPQHF
TRBJ1-1 | TRBV5-1 | TRBD1 | few | TGCGCCAGCAGTCGGGACAGGGGGGAGACTGAAGCTTTCTTT | CASSRDRGETEAFF
TRBJ2-1 | TRBV30 | NA | NA | TGTGCCTGGATGGGGCGGCGCCTCAATGAGCAGTTCTTC | CAWMGRRLNEQFF
TRBJ2-7 | TRBV20-1 | TRBD2 | few | TGCAGTGCAGGACTAGCGTACGAGCAGTACTTC | CSAGLAYEQYF
TRBJ2-1 | TRBV7-9 | NA | few | TGTGCCAGCAGCCCCTCGCAGGTACGGGGGAGTGAGCAGTTCTTC | CASSPSQVRGSEQFF
TRBJ2-2 | TRBV4-1 | NA | NA | TGCGCCAGCAGCCAAGTCCCAGGTGATAGTACCGGGGAGCTGTTTTTT | CASSQVPGDSTGELFF
TRBJ2-5 | TRBV7-9 | NA | few | TGTGCCAGCAGCCCCCAGACAATCCGCTTGGGGACCCAGTACTTC | CASSPQTIRLGTQYF
TRBJ1-1 | TRBV6-5 | NA | NA | TGTGCCAGCAGTACTCGATTGAACACTGAAGCTTTCTTT | CASSTRLNTEAFF
TRBJ2-1 | TRBV9 | NA | NA | TGTGCCAGCAGCGAAGACGGTACGGGGCAGTTCTTC | CASSEDGTGQFF
TRBJ2-2 | TRBV30 | NA | NA | TGTGCCTGGAGCCAGATCACCGGGGAGCTGTTTTTT | CAWSQITGELFF
TRBJ1-1 | TRBV4-1 | NA | NA | TGCGCCAGCAGCCAAGTCGGACAGTTGAACACTGAAGCTTTCTTT | CASSQVGQLNTEAFF
TRBJ2-7 | TRBV27 | NA | NA | TGTGCCAGCAGTCTAGGACAGATTAACTACGAGCAGTACTTC | CASSLGQINYEQYF
TRBJ2-5 | TRBV4-1 | NA | NA | TGCGCCAGCAGCCGCACAGGTCAAGAGACCCAGTACTTC | CASSRTGQETQYF
TRBJ1-5 | TRBV23-1 | NA | few | TGCGCCAGCAGTCACCTCGAACAGAATAGCAATCAGCCCCAGCATTTT | CASSHLEQNSNQPQHF
TRBJ2-3 | TRBV28 | NA | NA | TGTGCCAGCGCCTCCCCCCAGGGAGGGGGGACAGATACGCAGTATTTT | CASASPQGGGTDTQYF
TRBJ2-5 | TRBV9 | TRBD2 | few | TGTGCCAGCAGCGCTGGACTAGCGAAAGAGACCCAGTACTTC | CASSAGLAKETQYF
TRBJ2-1 | TRBV25-1 | TRBD2 | few | TGTGCCAGCAGTGTACGGGAGGGCTACAATGAGCAGTTCTTC | CASSVREGYNEQFF
TRBJ2-3 | TRBV29-1 | TRBD2 | NA | TGCAGCGCCGGACTAGGCAAAGGGGCAGATACGCAGTATTTT | CSAGLGKGADTQYF
TRBJ2-3 | TRBV25-1 | TRBD2 | NA | TGTGCCAGCAGTTTACTGGGGACTAGTTTGTATTTT | CASSLLGTSLYF
TRBJ2-1 | TRBV19 | NA | few | TGTGCCAGTAGCAGGGATTTCTACAATGAGCAGTTCTTC | CASSRDFYNEQFF
TRBJ2-1 | TRBV19 | NA | NA | TGTGCCAGTAGTAGGACAGATTACAATGAGCAGTTCTTC | CASSRTDYNEQFF
TRBJ2-5 | TRBV2 | NA | few | TGTGCCAGCAGTGTTCTCAGGGAGGAAGAGACCCAGTACTTC | CASSVLREEETQYF
TRBJ1-5 | TRBV19 | TRBD1 | once | TGTGCCAGTAGCCTAGACAGGGGTCAGCCCCAGCATTTT | CASSLDRGQPQHF
TRBJ2-1 | TRBV4-1 | TRBD2 | few | TGCGCCAGCAGCCGAGTCGGGACTAGCGGCAATGAGCAGTTCTTC | CASSRVGTSGNEQFF
TRBJ1-2 | TRBV19 | NA | few | TGTGCCAGTAGCCGTTCGGTCCTCGGGAGATCGAACTATGGCTACACCTTC | CASSRSVLGRSNYGYTF
TRBJ1-1 | TRBV7-2 | NA | few | TGTGCCAGCAGCTTCGAGGCCGCCATCGAAGCTTTCTTT | CASSFEAAIEAFF
TRBJ1-1 | TRBV27 | NA | once | TGTGCCAGCAGTTCAGAGGGCCTGAACACTGAAGCTTTCTTT | CASSSEGLNTEAFF
TRBJ2-3 | TRBV10-3 | NA | NA | TGTGCCATCAGTGTACGGAGCACAGATACGCAGTATTTT | CAISVRSTDTQYF